This TCR beta chain was recovered during a study of T-cell memory formation after mild COVID-19. Study findings and constraints: Later expanders leaned toward CD4+, whereas clones contracting from day 15 to 85 were balanced CD4/CD8. Memory from before infection featured some responding clones, which suggests cross-reactive memory joined.

This clonotype showed up many times. Antigen unknown. TCRdb independently ran MiXCR on the 5' RACE reads; one entry per CDR3 protein. The sample shows about 450,000 distinct CDR3 sequences, around a quarter of them seen only once. This TCR came from an adult woman who had mild COVID-19 (a few samples of this study predate the infection). Cell type and time point are not known. The sequencing input was PBMCs or a T cell subset sorted from them (not recorded which).

The CDR3 coding sequence is TGTGCCAGCAGCCCAATCCCAGGGCGATCAGATACGCAGTATTTT. This translates into CASSPIPGRSDTQYF. The chain couples TRBV6-5 to TRBJ2-3, with a tentative D call TRBD1 (5 bases). CDR1 and CDR2 from the germline V gene are MNHEY and SVGAGI. V was pared by 6 bases and J by 4 bases, with 17 bases between. CDR3 length equals 15 residues.